This T cell receptor (beta chain) stems from a study of siplizumab effects on memory and regulatory T cells. The CDR3 totals 13 residues. The V gene's germline CDR1 is LNHDA and CDR2 SQIVND (reference sequence). Generated by immunoSEQ multiplex PCR, the TCRdb table keeps only in-frame clones and is missing some. The sample shows over 100,000 clones, 80% to 95% of them seen only once. This receptor was obtained from a human donor in good health. Source material: non-Treg CD4+ T cells sorted from blood. This chain links TRBV19 with TRBJ2-5; D not certain. TRBJ2-7 explains the end of the DNA better; the J call may be wrong. DNA of the CDR3: TGTGCCAGTTCAAGGGTGGCTACCTACGAGCAGTACTTC. This encodes CASSRVATYEQYF.